The 25 T cell receptor beta chains below all came from one sample that was sequenced in a study of breast tumors, draining lymph nodes, adjacent tissues. The lymph nodes were axillary draining lymph nodes from breast cancer patients. TCRdb called the multiplex PCR reads again in MiXCR, with one record for every CDR3 protein. Among roughly 130,000 distinct CDR3 sequences listed, around 20% were seen once. Sequencing used axillary lymph node tissue. These receptors were collected from a female donor with breast cancer. Some clones in this sample may be carry-over from other donors' samples.

The chain combines TRBV12-3 or TRBV12-4 with TRBJ2-1; weak D call: TRBD2 (7 bases). There are 15 residues in the CDR3. V was cut by 1 base and J by 2 bases, with 9 bases left in between. CDR3 nucleotide sequence: TGTGCCAGCAGTTTAGGGGGGGGGCCCTACAATGAGCAGTTCTTC. This translates into CASSLGGGPYNEQFF.

At least ten counts were recorded for this clonotype. This rearrangement joins TRBV5-1 to TRBJ1-1; 7 nucleotides agree with TRBD1. Trimming removed 0 bases from V and 4 bases from J; junction bases left unmatched: 6. CDR1 and CDR2 (germline): SGHRS, YFSETQ. This CDR3 has 15 amino acids. The CDR3 loop reads CASSLAGRGLTEAFF. CDR3 coding DNA: TGCGCCAGCAGCTTGGCTGGTAGGGGGCTCACTGAAGCTTTCTTT. Together with reference TRBV5-1 and TRBJ1-1, the CDR3 gives the full variable domain: KAGVTQTPRYLIKTRGQQVTLSCSPISGHRSVSWYQQTPGQGLQFLFEYFSETQRNKGNFPGRFSGRQFSNSRSEMNVSTLELGDSALYLCASSLAGRGLTEAFFGQGTRLTVV.

As regards this clonotype: This could be a read error, since a much larger clone is one nucleotide away. The chain is built from TRBV10-2 and TRBJ1-5; 9 bases are shared with TRBD1. V was clipped by 7 bases and J by 0 bases; unmatched bases: 4. The CDR3 is 15 residues long. Germline-derived CDR1 and CDR2 are WSHSY and SAAADI. In DNA form, the CDR3 reads TGCGCCAGCACTCGGACAGGGGATAGCAATCAGCCCCAGCATTTT. Its protein product is CASTRTGDSNQPQHF.

V is TRBV18 and J is TRBJ1-5, with D unclear. The germline V gene has CDR1 KGHSH and CDR2 LQKENI. CDR3 size: 16 residues. The V gene lost 3 bases and the J gene lost 1 base, with 13 bases spanning the gap. The CDR3 DNA sequence: TGTGCCAGCTCACCGTCATCTACCGGCAGCAATCAGCCCCAGCATTTT. Translating gives CASSPSSTGSNQPQHF.

This clonotype was observed at least ten times. CDR3 coding DNA: TGTGCCAGCAGCGTCGAGGGGGGCCCCTACAATGAGCAGTTCTTC. Translation gives CASSVEGGPYNEQFF. J is TRBJ2-1 and V is TRBV9; D may match TRBD1 or TRBD2 (6 bases each). Germline CDR1 is SGDLS and CDR2 is YYNGEE. V lost 2 bases and J lost 2, with 11 bases in between. The CDR3 loop spans 15 amino acids.

This clonotype was counted at least ten times. The V and J genes are TRBV5-1 and TRBJ1-5, with a weak D call TRBD1 (5 bases). V was shortened by 2 bases and J by 5 bases, with 11 bases between the two germline ends. Germline V lookup: CDR1 SGHRS, CDR2 YFSETQ. The CDR3 runs to 14 residues. CDR3 DNA: TGCGCCAGCAGCTTCACAGGTGGGGATCAGCCCCAGCATTTT. Residues: CASSFTGGDQPQHF.

A word on this clonotype: A much more abundant neighbour one base away suggests this may be a read error. The chain combines TRBV25-1 with TRBJ1-2; D gene uncertain. Looked up from germline, CDR1 is MGHDK and CDR2 is SYGVNS. This CDR3 region has 13 residues. The CDR3 sequence: CASSDRLGYGYAF. The CDR3 DNA reads TGTGCCAGCAGTGACCGGTTAGGCTATGGCTACGCCTTC.

The rearrangement uses TRBV20-1 and TRBJ2-3, with 14 bases matching TRBD2. This CDR3 region has 18 residues. Unmatched junction bases numbered 14, after V lost 6 bases and J lost 3 bases. The germline gives CDR1 DFQATT, CDR2 SNEGSKA (reference sequence). The CDR3 DNA follows: TGCAGTGCCACAACAGGACTAGCGGGAGGAAAACGAACAGATACGCAGTATTTT. As protein: CSATTGLAGGKRTDTQYF.

This clonotype was counted only a few times. A clone one base away is much larger, so this may be a read error. This CDR3 is missing its conserved last phenylalanine or tryptophan, likely due to a read error. The V gene is TRBV5-1, the J gene TRBJ2-2; 7 positions match TRBD1. The V segment lost 1 base and the J segment 3 bases; nucleotides outside the gene matches: 3. The CDR3 contains 15 residues. The V gene's germline CDR1 is SGHRS and CDR2 YFSETQ. The CDR3 loop is CASSLRGGDTGELFS. The CDR3, as DNA: TGCGCCAGCAGCTTGAGAGGGGGCGACACCGGGGAGCTGTTTTCT.

This clonotype was seen many times. Sequence at one end of the junction differs from germline and may be a read error. The rearrangement links TRBV20-1 to TRBJ2-6, with a possible D match to TRBD1 (6 bases). Looked up from germline, CDR1 is DFQATT and CDR2 is SNEGSKA (reference sequence). The CDR3 spans 14 residues. The CDR3 loop reads CSAGEGVGANVLTF. The CDR3 DNA reads as TGCAGTGCTGGAGAGGGGGTAGGGGCCAACGTCCTGACTTTC.

Remarks on this clonotype: This may come from a read error, since a much larger clone is one base off. This sequence joins TRBV14 and TRBJ2-1; 7 nucleotides align to TRBD2. Per the germline V gene, CDR1 is SGHDN and CDR2 is FVKESK. CDR3 length equals 15 residues. V lost 2 bases, J lost 6 bases, and 7 bases stayed unmatched. The CDR3 here is CASSQKGLIINEQFF. CDR3 nucleotides: TGTGCCAGCAGCCAAAAGGGACTAATCATCAATGAGCAGTTCTTC.

This clonotype was observed at least ten times. J is TRBJ2-5 and V is TRBV7-6; either TRBD1 or TRBD2 may fit D (5 bases each). CDR3 length: 16 amino acids. Germline values: CDR1 SGHVS, CDR2 FNYEAQ. Trimming removed 2 bases from V and 7 bases from J, with 20 bases in between. For the CDR3, the DNA is TGTGCCAGCAGCTTAATGGGGCAGCGGCGCAGGTTGACCCAGTACTTC. Its translation is CASSLMGQRRRLTQYF.

This clonotype was found a few times. The genes are TRBV14 and TRBJ2-2; D remains ambiguous. Germline V gene lookup returns CDR1 SGHDN and CDR2 FVKESK. This CDR3 is 15 amino acids long. V dropped 0 bases and J dropped 8 bases, with 13 bases sitting between them. CDR3: CASSQDSQLLGELFF. CDR3 nucleotide sequence: TGTGCCAGCAGCCAAGATAGCCAGCTATTAGGGGAGCTGTTTTTT.

Many counts were recorded for this clonotype. The V call is TRBV10-2, the J call TRBJ1-6; 7 nucleotides agree with TRBD1. This CDR3 contains 14 residues. Germline CDR1 reads WSHSY; CDR2 reads SAAADI. V lost 10 bases and J lost 5; bases outside the gene matches: 8. The CDR3 nucleotides are TGCGCCACCAGGAGAACAGGGGATAATTCACCCCTCCACTTT. This gives the protein CATRRTGDNSPLHF.

This clonotype appeared many times. The CDR3 sequence is CASSDRTRGNTIYF. In DNA, the CDR3 is TGTGCCAGCAGCGACCGGACACGTGGAAACACCATATATTTT. J is TRBJ1-3 and V is TRBV7-9; D may be TRBD1 (5 bases). The length of the CDR3 is 14 residues. Germline assignment: CDR1 SEHNR and CDR2 FQNEAQ (reference sequence). V lost 5 bases and J 3 bases, leaving 11 bases between the germline ends.

This clonotype was counted a few times. V usage is TRBV5-1 and J usage is TRBJ2-1; 9 nucleotides align to TRBD2. Trimming took 0 bases from V and 10 from J; bases not matched to a gene: 11. Germline CDR1 reads SGHRS; CDR2 reads YFSETQ. This CDR3 comprises 16 residues. The CDR3 nucleotides are TGCGCCAGCAGCTTGGAACGCGGGGGGGCCCTTAGAGAGCAGTTCTTC. It specifies CASSLERGGALREQFF.

This clonotype occurred many times. The chain is built from TRBV12-3 or TRBV12-4 and TRBJ2-3; D remains ambiguous. The ends were cut back, 8 bases at V and 2 bases at J, with 5 bases in the middle. This CDR3 contains 11 residues. The CDR3 nucleotides read TGTGCCAGCCTAACCACAGATACGCAGTATTTT. This codes for CASLTTDTQYF.

With regard to this clonotype: This may come from a read error, since a much larger clone is one base off. This chain links TRBV20-1 with TRBJ2-2, with 8 positions matching TRBD1. Looked up from germline, CDR1 is DFQATT and CDR2 is SNEGSKA (reference sequence). The CDR3 extends over 14 amino acids. The chain's CDR3 is CSASIQGDTGGLFF. In nucleotides, the CDR3 is TGCAGTGCTAGTATACAGGGGGACACCGGGGGGCTGTTTTTT.

This clonotype was detected many times. J is TRBJ1-3 and V is TRBV29-1; D unresolved. The CDR3 runs 13 residues. The V end lost 5 bases, the J end lost 0 bases, and 8 bases lay between the germline ends. The V gene's germline CDR1 is SQVTM and CDR2 ANQGSEA. The CDR3 DNA is TGCAGCGTTACTGACAACTCTGGAAACACCATATATTTT. It is translated as CSVTDNSGNTIYF.

Only a few counts were recorded for this clonotype. V and J are TRBV28 and TRBJ2-1, with D unclear. Looked up from germline, CDR1 is MDHEN and CDR2 is SYDVKM. This CDR3 contains 12 residues. Trimming removed 2 bases from V and 9 bases from J, with 8 bases in between. The CDR3 bases are TGTGCCAGCAGTTTAGGGTGGGGTGAGCAGTTCTTC. This gives the protein CASSLGWGEQFF.

Only a few counts were recorded for this clonotype. A much larger clone is a single base away; this may be a read error. The chain combines TRBV20-1 with TRBJ2-1; D may be TRBD2 (6 bases). The V gene lost 5 bases and the J gene lost 5 bases, with 22 bases spanning the gap. Looked up from germline, CDR1 is DFQATT and CDR2 is SNEGSKA (reference sequence). This CDR3 contains 16 residues. CDR3 loop: CSARPLATWRHNEQFF. DNA of the CDR3: TGCAGTGCTCGGCCCCTAGCGACATGGAGACACAATGAGCAGTTCTTC.

This clonotype occurred many times. The chain carries TRBV7-9 and TRBJ1-2; D not resolved. This CDR3 spans 13 amino acids. V was pared by 3 bases and J by 0 bases, with 5 bases between. CDR1 and CDR2 from the germline V gene are SEHNR and FQNEAQ (reference sequence). The CDR3 DNA is TGTGCCAGCAGCTTTACAGCTAACTATGGCTACACCTTC. It specifies CASSFTANYGYTF.

About this clonotype itself: A much larger clone is a single base away; this may be a read error. The chain combines TRBV9 with TRBJ2-3; 7 bases map to TRBD2. Germline V CDR1 and CDR2: SGDLS, YYNGEE. This CDR3 spans 17 amino acids. The CDR3 protein is CASGVRGAGEFTDTQYF. The CDR3 region has the DNA TGTGCCAGCGGCGTGCGTGGGGCGGGGGAGTTTACAGATACGCAGTATTTT.

This sequence joins TRBV28 and TRBJ2-7; TRBD2 agrees at 7 bases. The germline CDR1 and CDR2 sequences are MDHEN and SYDVKM. Trimming cost V 3 bases and J 0 bases; bases outside gene matches: 5. This CDR3 has 15 amino acids. The CDR3 region has the DNA TGTGCCAGCAGTTTGGGGGGGTCGGTCTCCTACGAGCAGTACTTC. It codes for CASSLGGSVSYEQYF.

Points on this clonotype: This may be a read error, as it is one base from a much larger clone. This rearrangement joins TRBV20-1 to TRBJ2-2; 11 bases are shared with TRBD1. J lost 10 bases, V lost 4 bases, and 20 bases had no gene match. The germline CDR1 and CDR2 sequences are DFQATT and SNEGSKA (reference sequence). The CDR3 loop spans 18 amino acids. Here the CDR3 reads CSAKIGTGGKNSRSELFF. The CDR3 DNA sequence: TGCAGTGCTAAGATTGGGACAGGGGGTAAGAATTCGAGATCGGAGCTGTTTTTT.